A selection of T cell receptor beta chains follows, all from one sample in a study of post-analysis software for immune sequencing data. TCRdb recomputed calls from the PCR reads with MiXCR, one row per CDR3 protein. The data hold 650,000 to 900,000 distinct CDR3 sequences, with more than 45% observed a single time. The sequenced material came from blood. The receptor set was obtained from a girl aged 10 to 17 with multiple sclerosis. Each CDR3 is given with its conserved first and last residue. The order of the fields is CDR3 length, clone size, J gene, D gene, V gene, CDR3 protein, CDR3 DNA. A D gene is named only where the DNA matches it firmly. Clone size is shown for a subset of rows, as once, few, many or a class of expanded clone.

CDR3 length: 13
clone size: .
J gene: TRBJ2-3
D gene: .
V gene: TRBV29-1
CDR3 protein: CSVDWRTTDTQYF
CDR3 DNA: TGCAGCGTTGATTGGCGGACCACAGATACGCAGTATTTT

CDR3 length: 14
clone size: .
J gene: TRBJ2-6
D gene: .
V gene: TRBV5-1
CDR3 protein: CASSLRMGANVLTF
CDR3 DNA: TGCGCCAGCAGCTTGAGGATGGGGGCCAACGTCCTGACTTTC

CDR3 length: 14
clone size: .
J gene: TRBJ2-7
D gene: .
V gene: TRBV7-9
CDR3 protein: CASSSRGDPYEQYF
CDR3 DNA: TGTGCCAGCAGCTCCAGAGGGGATCCCTACGAGCAGTACTTC

CDR3 length: 16
clone size: .
J gene: TRBJ1-5
D gene: .
V gene: TRBV10-3
CDR3 protein: CAISDSEGPSNQPQHF
CDR3 DNA: TGTGCCATCAGTGATTCCGAGGGACCCAGCAATCAGCCCCAGCATTTT

CDR3 length: 14
clone size: .
J gene: TRBJ2-1
D gene: .
V gene: TRBV12-3/TRBV12-4
CDR3 protein: CASSHVNSYNEQFF
CDR3 DNA: TGTGCCAGCAGCCACGTGAATTCCTACAATGAGCAGTTCTTC

CDR3 length: 17
clone size: .
J gene: TRBJ2-1
D gene: TRBD2
V gene: TRBV7-9
CDR3 protein: CASSSEGAGVLYNEQFF
CDR3 DNA: TGTGCCAGCAGCTCCGAGGGAGCGGGAGTTCTCTACAATGAGCAGTTCTTC

CDR3 length: 13
clone size: .
J gene: TRBJ2-7
D gene: .
V gene: TRBV21-1
CDR3 protein: CASSKGAPYEQYF
CDR3 DNA: TGTGCCAGCAGCAAAGGGGCCCCCTACGAGCAGTACTTC

CDR3 length: 12
clone size: .
J gene: TRBJ2-1
D gene: .
V gene: TRBV20-1
CDR3 protein: CSARRLRNEQFF
CDR3 DNA: TGCAGTGCTAGGCGCCTACGCAATGAGCAGTTCTTC

CDR3 length: 16
clone size: .
J gene: TRBJ1-1
D gene: TRBD1
V gene: TRBV2
CDR3 protein: CASSEAPGGLNTEAFF
CDR3 DNA: TGTGCCAGCAGTGAAGCCCCAGGGGGACTGAACACTGAAGCTTTCTTT

CDR3 length: 15
clone size: .
J gene: TRBJ2-1
D gene: .
V gene: TRBV3-1
CDR3 protein: CASSQAVGFVNEQFF
CDR3 DNA: TGTGCCAGCAGCCAAGCAGTGGGTTTCGTCAATGAGCAGTTCTTC

CDR3 length: 12
clone size: .
J gene: TRBJ1-5
D gene: .
V gene: TRBV2
CDR3 protein: CASSDGKETQHF
CDR3 DNA: TGTGCCAGCAGTGACGGAAAAGAGACCCAGCATTTT

CDR3 length: 13
clone size: once
J gene: TRBJ2-5
D gene: .
V gene: TRBV7-9
CDR3 protein: CASSFGKQETQYF
CDR3 DNA: TGTGCCAGCAGCTTTGGCAAACAAGAGACCCAGTACTTC

CDR3 length: 13
clone size: few
J gene: TRBJ1-2
D gene: .
V gene: TRBV27
CDR3 protein: CASRLTGSGGYTF
CDR3 DNA: TGTGCCAGCAGACTAACAGGGTCTGGTGGCTACACCTTC

CDR3 length: 14
clone size: .
J gene: TRBJ2-7
D gene: .
V gene: TRBV11-3
CDR3 protein: CASSLDHLPHEQYF
CDR3 DNA: TGTGCCAGCAGCTTAGATCATCTGCCGCACGAGCAGTACTTC

CDR3 length: 16
clone size: few
J gene: TRBJ2-7
D gene: TRBD2
V gene: TRBV9
CDR3 protein: CASSPHPGTRTYEQYF
CDR3 DNA: TGTGCCAGCAGCCCCCATCCCGGGACTAGGACCTACGAGCAGTACTTC

CDR3 length: 16
clone size: .
J gene: TRBJ1-5
D gene: TRBD1
V gene: TRBV4-1
CDR3 protein: CASSQLPGGEGQPQHF
CDR3 DNA: TGCGCCAGCAGCCAACTTCCAGGGGGCGAGGGCCAGCCCCAGCATTTT

CDR3 length: 14
clone size: .
J gene: TRBJ2-1
D gene: .
V gene: TRBV7-3
CDR3 protein: CASSDGTAYNEQFF
CDR3 DNA: TGTGCCAGCAGCGATGGGACGGCCTACAATGAGCAGTTCTTC

CDR3 length: 14
clone size: .
J gene: TRBJ1-5
D gene: TRBD1
V gene: TRBV7-2
CDR3 protein: CASSWTGEGQPQHF
CDR3 DNA: TGTGCCAGCAGCTGGACAGGGGAGGGTCAGCCCCAGCATTTT

CDR3 length: 12
clone size: .
J gene: TRBJ2-1
D gene: .
V gene: TRBV12-3/TRBV12-4
CDR3 protein: CATRPGYNEQFF
CDR3 DNA: TGTGCCACCCGACCCGGATACAATGAGCAGTTCTTC

CDR3 length: 15
clone size: .
J gene: TRBJ2-3
D gene: TRBD2
V gene: TRBV7-8
CDR3 protein: CASSSGRLITDTQYF
CDR3 DNA: TGTGCCAGCAGCTCCGGGAGGCTTATCACAGATACGCAGTATTTT

CDR3 length: 16
clone size: .
J gene: TRBJ2-5
D gene: TRBD2
V gene: TRBV7-9
CDR3 protein: CASSFSTSRLAGTQYF
CDR3 DNA: TGTGCCAGCAGCTTCTCCACCAGCAGACTAGCCGGGACCCAGTACTTC

CDR3 length: 16
clone size: .
J gene: TRBJ2-5
D gene: TRBD2
V gene: TRBV18
CDR3 protein: CASSPTSDPYQETQYF
CDR3 DNA: TGTGCCAGCTCTCCTACTAGCGACCCGTACCAAGAGACCCAGTACTTC

CDR3 length: 16
clone size: few
J gene: TRBJ2-5
D gene: TRBD2
V gene: TRBV15
CDR3 protein: CATSRELAGRGETQYF
CDR3 DNA: TGTGCCACCAGCAGAGAGCTAGCGGGAAGGGGAGAGACCCAGTACTTC

CDR3 length: 14
clone size: .
J gene: TRBJ2-1
D gene: TRBD2
V gene: TRBV6-5
CDR3 protein: CASSTSGRSNEQFF
CDR3 DNA: TGTGCCAGCAGTACTAGCGGGAGAAGCAATGAGCAGTTCTTC

CDR3 length: 15
clone size: .
J gene: TRBJ1-2
D gene: .
V gene: TRBV20-1
CDR3 protein: CSAKLLGGFVYGYTF
CDR3 DNA: TGCAGTGCTAAATTGTTGGGGGGTTTCGTCTATGGCTACACCTTC

CDR3 length: 17
clone size: .
J gene: TRBJ1-4
D gene: .
V gene: TRBV12-3/TRBV12-4
CDR3 protein: CASSFLTGRATNEKLFF
CDR3 DNA: TGTGCCAGCAGTTTTCTGACTGGTCGAGCAACTAATGAAAAACTGTTTTTT

CDR3 length: 15
clone size: .
J gene: TRBJ2-1
D gene: TRBD2
V gene: TRBV5-1
CDR3 protein: CARSLISGFDNEQFF
CDR3 DNA: TGCGCCCGCAGCTTGATTAGCGGGTTCGACAATGAGCAGTTCTTC

CDR3 length: 16
clone size: few
J gene: TRBJ2-4
D gene: .
V gene: TRBV6-2/TRBV6-3
CDR3 protein: CASSSQWGGTSREQYF
CDR3 DNA: TGTGCCAGCAGTTCCCAATGGGGCGGAACATCAAGGGAGCAGTACTTC

CDR3 length: 19
clone size: .
J gene: TRBJ2-1
D gene: TRBD2
V gene: TRBV4-3
CDR3 protein: CASSQVLAGRRFNGNEQFF
CDR3 DNA: TGCGCCAGCAGCCAAGTCCTAGCGGGAAGGCGCTTCAATGGCAATGAGCAGTTCTTC

CDR3 length: 11
clone size: few
J gene: TRBJ2-7
D gene: TRBD2
V gene: TRBV20-1
CDR3 protein: CTTGGVDEQYF
CDR3 DNA: TGCACGACGGGAGGGGTGGACGAGCAGTACTTC

CDR3 length: 14
clone size: .
J gene: TRBJ1-2
D gene: .
V gene: TRBV7-9
CDR3 protein: CASSSGAAPGGYTF
CDR3 DNA: TGTGCCAGCAGCTCCGGGGCAGCCCCGGGAGGCTACACCTTC

CDR3 length: 15
clone size: few
J gene: TRBJ2-1
D gene: TRBD2
V gene: TRBV4-3
CDR3 protein: CASSLTSGYGDEQFF
CDR3 DNA: TGCGCCAGCAGCCTCACTAGCGGCTATGGCGATGAGCAGTTCTTC

CDR3 length: 14
clone size: .
J gene: TRBJ1-2
D gene: .
V gene: TRBV11-2
CDR3 protein: CASSLGGGDSGYTF
CDR3 DNA: TGTGCCAGCAGCTTAGGTGGAGGGGATTCTGGCTACACCTTC

CDR3 length: 19
clone size: .
J gene: TRBJ2-3
D gene: TRBD2
V gene: TRBV6-5
CDR3 protein: CASSFPPTGGPVSTDTQYF
CDR3 DNA: TGTGCCAGCAGTTTTCCCCCAACGGGAGGGCCGGTTAGCACAGATACGCAGTATTTT

CDR3 length: 17
clone size: .
J gene: TRBJ2-3
D gene: .
V gene: TRBV5-6
CDR3 protein: CASSLVRGTSSTDTQYF
CDR3 DNA: TGTGCCAGCAGCTTGGTCCGGGGCACCTCTAGCACAGATACGCAGTATTTT

CDR3 length: 13
clone size: .
J gene: TRBJ2-3
D gene: .
V gene: TRBV29-1
CDR3 protein: CSVFAQQSDTQYF
CDR3 DNA: TGCAGCGTTTTCGCGCAACAGAGTGATACGCAGTATTTT

CDR3 length: 13
clone size: few
J gene: TRBJ2-1
D gene: .
V gene: TRBV20-1
CDR3 protein: CSATVPTHNEQFF
CDR3 DNA: TGCAGTGCGACTGTTCCCACCCACAATGAGCAGTTCTTC

CDR3 length: 12
clone size: .
J gene: TRBJ2-7
D gene: .
V gene: TRBV7-9
CDR3 protein: CASSVGPLEQYF
CDR3 DNA: TGTGCCAGCAGCGTTGGGCCCCTCGAGCAGTACTTC

CDR3 length: 14
clone size: .
J gene: TRBJ1-1
D gene: TRBD1
V gene: TRBV12-3/TRBV12-4
CDR3 protein: CASSHRGRDTEAFF
CDR3 DNA: TGTGCCAGCAGCCACAGGGGGCGCGACACTGAAGCTTTCTTT

CDR3 length: 17
clone size: .
J gene: TRBJ2-1
D gene: TRBD2
V gene: TRBV5-1
CDR3 protein: CASSFRTSGLPYNEQFF
CDR3 DNA: TGCGCCAGCAGCTTCCGGACTAGCGGACTTCCCTACAATGAGCAGTTCTTC

CDR3 length: 14
clone size: few
J gene: TRBJ2-7
D gene: TRBD2
V gene: TRBV20-1
CDR3 protein: CSARPGLANYEQYF
CDR3 DNA: TGCAGTGCTAGGCCGGGACTAGCGAACTACGAGCAGTACTTC

CDR3 length: 14
clone size: .
J gene: TRBJ2-1
D gene: .
V gene: TRBV7-9
CDR3 protein: CASSLGTSVDEQFF
CDR3 DNA: TGTGCCAGCAGCCTCGGGACTTCTGTGGATGAGCAGTTCTTC

CDR3 length: 16
clone size: .
J gene: TRBJ2-5
D gene: TRBD1
V gene: TRBV15
CDR3 protein: CATSRDRGQGAETQYF
CDR3 DNA: TGTGCCACCAGCAGAGATCGGGGACAGGGGGCAGAGACCCAGTACTTC

CDR3 length: 15
clone size: .
J gene: TRBJ2-3
D gene: TRBD2
V gene: TRBV12-3/TRBV12-4
CDR3 protein: CASRPLAVSTDTQYF
CDR3 DNA: TGTGCCAGCAGGCCACTAGCGGTGAGCACAGATACGCAGTATTTT

CDR3 length: 15
clone size: .
J gene: TRBJ2-7
D gene: .
V gene: TRBV5-4
CDR3 protein: CASSLASNGSHEQYF
CDR3 DNA: TGTGCCAGCAGCTTGGCCTCTAACGGGAGCCACGAGCAGTACTTC

CDR3 length: 13
clone size: .
J gene: TRBJ2-1
D gene: .
V gene: TRBV24-1
CDR3 protein: CATSRDQLEAQFF
CDR3 DNA: TGTGCCACCAGCCGGGACCAGCTAGAGGCGCAGTTCTTC

CDR3 length: 11
clone size: .
J gene: TRBJ1-2
D gene: .
V gene: TRBV12-3/TRBV12-4
CDR3 protein: CASSVNYGYTF
CDR3 DNA: TGTGCCAGCAGTGTGAACTATGGCTACACCTTC

CDR3 length: 15
clone size: .
J gene: TRBJ1-1
D gene: .
V gene: TRBV28
CDR3 protein: CASRPPLTPNTEAFF
CDR3 DNA: TGTGCCAGCAGACCACCCTTGACCCCGAACACTGAAGCTTTCTTT

CDR3 length: 19
clone size: .
J gene: TRBJ2-1
D gene: .
V gene: TRBV4-3
CDR3 protein: CASSQDTGPAVHRGNEQFF
CDR3 DNA: TGCGCCAGCAGCCAAGACACGGGACCAGCGGTTCACCGGGGGAATGAGCAGTTCTTC

CDR3 length: 15
clone size: .
J gene: TRBJ2-7
D gene: TRBD1
V gene: TRBV7-2
CDR3 protein: CASSDGQGGVYEQYF
CDR3 DNA: TGTGCCAGCAGCGACGGACAGGGAGGCGTCTACGAGCAGTACTTC

CDR3 length: 13
clone size: few
J gene: TRBJ2-7
D gene: .
V gene: TRBV7-9
CDR3 protein: CASSQGPGNEQYF
CDR3 DNA: TGTGCCAGCAGCCAAGGCCCCGGGAACGAGCAGTACTTC

CDR3 length: 15
clone size: few
J gene: TRBJ1-4
D gene: TRBD1
V gene: TRBV7-9
CDR3 protein: CASSLAEGQAEKLFF
CDR3 DNA: TGTGCCAGCAGCTTAGCGGAGGGACAGGCTGAAAAACTGTTTTTT

CDR3 length: 14
clone size: .
J gene: TRBJ1-2
D gene: TRBD1
V gene: TRBV20-1
CDR3 protein: CSPIEQGANYGYTF
CDR3 DNA: TGCAGTCCCATTGAACAGGGGGCTAACTATGGCTACACCTTC